The 15 T cell receptor beta chains below all came from one sample that was sequenced in a study of cytomegalovirus exposure and HLA in healthy donors (TCRdb year 2017). Libraries came from the immunoSEQ multiplex PCR assay. For the multiplex PCR, a mixture combining 60 forward primers for TCR Vbeta segments and 13 reverse primers for TCR Jbeta segments was used. TCRdb holds this immuneACCESS table with in-frame rearrangements only. Some clones are missing; in checked studies, unresolved V genes explain under half, and the rest has no known cause. This sample comprises about 220,000 clones, about four fifths of them detected only once. 5% to 6.5% of the sample is held by the ten biggest clonotypes. The sample consisted of PBMCs. These receptor sequences come from a woman in her 40s in good health and CMV-seropositive.

The chain recombines TRBV15 with TRBJ1-1; tentative D call: TRBD1 (5 bases). This CDR3 spans 11 amino acids. Germline values: CDR1 LNHNV, CDR2 YYDKDF (reference sequence). V gave up 6 bases and J gave up 10 bases, with 12 bases separating them. The CDR3 nucleotides read TGTGCCACCAGGGACCGCCAGGGAGCTTTCTTT. Translation: CATRDRQGAFF.

This clone has only a few counts. V gene TRBV11-3 combines with J gene TRBJ2-3, with a possible D match to TRBD1 (5 bases). CDR1 SGHNT and CDR2 YENEEA come from the germline V gene. V lost 1 base and J 3 bases, leaving 11 bases between the germline ends. There are 15 residues in the CDR3. In nucleotides, the CDR3 is TGTGCCAGCAGCTTAGGACAGAGCATTACAGATACGCAGTATTTT. Translation gives CASSLGQSITDTQYF.

The table lists this clone with a count of one. V and J are TRBV7-6 and TRBJ1-2; no firm D call. Deletions cut 0 bases from V and 7 bases from J, with 18 bases between. CDR3 length: 16 amino acids. Germline assignment: CDR1 SGHVS and CDR2 FNYEAQ. The DNA of the CDR3 is TGTGCCAGCAGCTTAGCTAACACAGCCGGCTCCTCTGGCTACACCTTC. This gives the protein CASSLANTAGSSGYTF.

The CDR3, as DNA: TGCGCCAGCAGCTTACAGGATAATGAAAAACTGTTTTTT. Protein product: CASSLQDNEKLFF. The chain recombines TRBV5-1 with TRBJ1-4; D perhaps matches TRBD1 (5 bases). The V end was cut by 2 bases, the J end by 4 bases, with 6 bases between. Looked up from germline, CDR1 is SGHRS and CDR2 is YFSETQ. The CDR3 totals 13 residues.

The chain couples TRBV7-8 to TRBJ1-2; TRBD1 is a possible D gene (5 bases). This CDR3 has 14 amino acids. Deletions cut 5 bases from V and 5 bases from J, with 15 bases between. The germline V gene has CDR1 SGHVS and CDR2 FQNEAQ. CDR3 in amino acids: CASSLRQLEYGYTF. The CDR3 nucleotides are TGTGCCAGCAGCCTCCGACAGCTAGAGTATGGCTACACCTTC.

The chain employs TRBV7-9 and TRBJ1-4; possibly TRBD1 for D (6 bases). The V gene's germline CDR1 is SEHNR and CDR2 FQNEAQ (reference sequence). V was trimmed by 2 bases and J by 5 bases, leaving 12 bases between them. CDR3 length: 15 amino acids. The CDR3, as DNA: TGTGCCAGCAGCTTATACCGCCAGGGGAATGAAAAACTGTTTTTT. Translating it yields CASSLYRQGNEKLFF.

The chain is built from TRBV27 and TRBJ2-1; D might be TRBD2 (6 bases). From germline, CDR1 is MNHEY and CDR2 SMNVEV (reference sequence). The CDR3 has 14 residues. Trimming removed 9 bases at V and 4 bases at J, with 16 bases between. The CDR3 region is CARRPGTAYNEQFF. CDR3 nucleotide sequence: TGTGCCAGGAGGCCCGGGACTGCTTACAATGAGCAGTTCTTC.

As regards this clone: The junction does not match germline at one end; this may be a read error. The chain links TRBV15 to TRBJ2-7; 7 bases agree with TRBD1. There are 13 residues in the CDR3. The germline V gene encodes CDR1 LNHNV and CDR2 YYDKDF (reference sequence). The CDR3 coding sequence is TGTGCCACCAGCAGAGATTCCGTAGGACAGGATTTTTTC. Translating gives CATSRDSVGQDFF.

V usage is TRBV7-8 and J usage is TRBJ2-7; 16 positions agree with TRBD2. Germline V gene data show CDR1 as SGHVS and CDR2 as FQNEAQ. CDR3 length: 20 residues. Trimming took 2 bases from V and 4 from J; bases not matched to a gene: 14. The CDR3 DNA reads as TGTGCCAGCAGCTTAAAGGGGCCAGCGGGACTAGCGGGAGGGCCGTACGAGCAGTACTTC. Protein: CASSLKGPAGLAGGPYEQYF.

Here the CDR3 reads CASSRGSEQYF. The CDR3 DNA reads TGTGCCAGCTCCAGGGGAAGTGAGCAGTACTTC. J is TRBJ2-7 and V is TRBV27; a weak D match, TRBD1 (6 bases). The germline V gene has CDR1 MNHEY and CDR2 SMNVEV (reference sequence). Trimming shortened V by 8 bases and J by 7 bases, and 12 bases separated the two germline ends. The CDR3 is 11 amino acids.

The chain couples TRBV11-2 to TRBJ2-3; 8 bases line up with TRBD1. Trimming took 3 bases from V and 5 from J; bases not matched to a gene: 13. The CDR3 sequence is 17 residues long. Germline loops: CDR1 SGHAT, CDR2 FQNNGV. The CDR3 loop is CASSFLTGGAGVDTQYF. CDR3 coding DNA: TGTGCCAGCAGCTTTCTAACAGGGGGAGCGGGTGTAGATACGCAGTATTTT.

The chain employs TRBV10-3 and TRBJ1-2; 8 bases are a match to TRBD1. The V gene end was trimmed by 6 bases and the J gene end by 7 bases; junction bases not matched to a gene: 10. CDR1 ENHRY and CDR2 SYGVKD come from the germline V gene. The CDR3 sequence is 14 residues long. This CDR3 reads CAIRGQGRMGGYTF. CDR3 nucleotides: TGTGCCATCAGAGGACAGGGAAGGATGGGTGGCTACACCTTC.

In regard to this clone: A read error may account for a junction end that differs from germline. The rearrangement uses TRBV9 and TRBJ2-7; 8 bases agree with TRBD2. Germline-derived CDR1 and CDR2 are SGDLS and YYNGEE. This CDR3 contains 15 residues. The CDR3 loop reads CASSYRSGTSYGQYF. The CDR3 nucleotides read TGTGCCAGCAGCTACCGTAGCGGGACCTCCTACGGGCAGTACTTC.

The genes are TRBV6-6 and TRBJ2-5; D is ambiguous. Trimming took 5 bases from V and 5 from J, leaving 15 bases between them. The CDR3 has 14 amino acids. In germline, CDR1 is MNHNY, CDR2 SVGAGI (reference sequence). CDR3 bases: TGTGCCAGCAGTCCATACGGGTTGGAGGAGACCCAGTACTTC. This translates into CASSPYGLEETQYF.

This chain connects TRBV5-1 to TRBJ2-5; 10 nucleotides match TRBD2. CDR1 and CDR2 (germline): SGHRS, YFSETQ. The CDR3 has 17 amino acids. The V and J ends lost 4 bases and 5 bases, in that order; junction bases with no gene match: 14. The CDR3 nucleotides read TGCGCCAGCAGCGTGGGGACTAGCGCGTCTTTGCGTGAGACCCAGTACTTC. This sequence encodes CASSVGTSASLRETQYF.